These 4 T cell receptor beta chains were sequenced from one sample in a study of blood T cell repertoires in COVID-19. Data came from immunoSEQ multiplex PCR; TCRdb stores just in-frame clones and leaves some out. The table records about 310,000 clones, roughly 84% of them present only once. Sequenced sample: peripheral blood. These receptor sequences come from a man aged 50-60 years with active or convalescent COVID-19.

Only one count was recorded for this clone. The chain links TRBV27 to TRBJ1-1; D unresolved. V lost 5 bases and J lost 12, with 19 bases in between. CDR3 length: 13 amino acids. Germline CDR1 and CDR2: MNHEY and SMNVEV (reference sequence). The CDR3 loop is CASSPRLISMPFF. CDR3 nucleotide sequence: TGTGCCAGCAGTCCCCGACTCATTAGCATGCCTTTCTTT.

The gene calls are TRBV11-2 and TRBJ2-7; no definite D call. Trimming took 3 bases from V and 0 from J, leaving 9 bases between them. Germline CDR1 is SGHAT and CDR2 is FQNNGV. The CDR3 sequence is 14 residues long. Here the CDR3 DNA reads TGTGCCAGCAGCTTGCAGGTTAGCTCCTACGAGCAGTACTTC. Protein: CASSLQVSSYEQYF.

The CDR3 region is CASSLWGREQYF. The CDR3 DNA reads as TGTGCCAGCAGTTTATGGGGGAGGGAGCAGTACTTC. V gene TRBV27 combines with J gene TRBJ2-7; a weak D match, TRBD2 (6 bases). The CDR3 spans 12 residues. The germline V gene has CDR1 MNHEY and CDR2 SMNVEV (reference sequence). Trimming cost V 1 base and J 7 bases, with 8 bases left between them.

The chain employs TRBV7-2 and TRBJ2-1; 8 bases are a match to TRBD2. CDR3 length: 15 amino acids. V shed 6 bases, J shed 9 bases, and the junction held 13 bases outside the gene matches. Germline V CDR1 and CDR2: SGHTA, FQGNSA. CDR3 DNA: TGTGCCAGCAGAAATAGCGGGGATATGATCGGTGAGCAGTTCTTC. Amino acids: CASRNSGDMIGEQFF. Supplemented by reference TRBV7-2 and TRBJ2-1, the full variable domain reads GAGVSQSPSNKVTEKGKDVELRCDPISGHTALYWYRQSLGQGLEFLIYFQGNSAPDKSGLPSDRFSAERTGGSVSTLTIQRTQQEDSAVYLCASRNSGDMIGEQFFGPGTRLTVL.